This TCR beta chain was recorded in a study of blood T cell repertoires in COVID-19. Study in general: There were acute and convalescent COVID-19 samples, and they came from the United States, Italy and Spain. PBMCs, B-cell-depleted T cells, or T cells provided the cDNA or gDNA that made up the material.

In the study's own analysis: Reference gene primer amplification yielded estimated nucleated cell counts. The assay was immunoSEQ multiplex PCR, and TCRdb's table has in-frame clones only and misses some. For V, J and clone size, that table is used; D and trimming come from the DNA. The sample has about 59,000 clones; more than 85% are singletons. Trimming left V 1 base short and J 1 base short, with 4 bases between. Germline-derived CDR1 and CDR2 are LGHDT and YNNKEL (reference sequence). The CDR3 is 13 amino acids. Sequenced: peripheral blood. V is TRBV3-1 (or the pseudogene TRBV3-2) and J is TRBJ2-5, with no clear D. The sequence derives from an elderly man in a cohort sampled during active COVID-19. The CDR3 sequence: CASSQGLQETQYF. The CDR3 coding sequence is TGTGCCAGCAGCCAAGGACTCCAAGAGACCCAGTACTTC.